Described below is a single T cell receptor beta chain sequence and its context. This entry comes from a study of blood T cell dynamics during melanoma immunotherapy. Time point in this sample: pre-treatment baseline. V lost 7 bases and J 0 bases, leaving 19 bases between the germline ends. CDR3 size: 17 residues. Looked up from germline, CDR1 is SEHNR and CDR2 is FQNEAQ (reference sequence). TCRdb's table, derived via immunoSEQ multiplex PCR, lists solely in-frame clones and lacks some. The top ten hold roughly 10% of the sample, which has about 12,000 clones, around 84% seen once. The input for sequencing was blood, taken from a patient treated with checkpoint blockade. The receptor comes from a human donor with melanoma. V is TRBV7-9 and J is TRBJ1-3, with a tentative D call TRBD1 (5 bases). The CDR3 nucleotides are TGTGCCAGCACCGGTACTGGACGGGGGTTCTCTGGAAACACCATATATTTT. Encoded protein: CASTGTGRGFSGNTIYF.